Listed below are T cell receptor beta chains from one sample, sequenced in a study of response to subunit inactivated influenza vaccine. TCRdb re-called the RT-PCR reads with MiXCR, one entry per CDR3 protein. The table lists about 580,000 distinct CDR3 sequences, 14% of them singletons. This material consisted of PBMCs from blood, taken about 13 days after vaccination. Receptor source: a man in his fifties who received an inactivated influenza vaccine. Each CDR3 is given with its conserved first and last residue. Fields, in order: J gene, D gene, V gene, clone size, CDR3 DNA, CDR3 protein. The D gene is left open where the match is weak. Only part of the rows carry a size: once, few, many, or a class if the clone is expanded.

j_gene: TRBJ2-2; d_gene: TRBD2; v_gene: TRBV5-1; abundance: few; CDR3nt: TGCGCCAGCAGCAGTCTTGGGACTAGCATCACCGGGGAGCTGTTTTTT; CDR3aa: CASSSLGTSITGELFF
j_gene: TRBJ2-7; d_gene: TRBD1; v_gene: TRBV4-1; abundance: few; CDR3nt: TGCGCCAGCAGCCAAGGGGACAGTACCTACGAGCAGTACTTC; CDR3aa: CASSQGDSTYEQYF
j_gene: TRBJ1-1; d_gene: TRBD1; v_gene: TRBV29-1; abundance: few; CDR3nt: TGCAGCGTTGTGGTAGTTCTCGGGCAGGGGGATTTCTTT; CDR3aa: CSVVVVLGQGDFF
j_gene: TRBJ2-7; d_gene: TRBD1; v_gene: TRBV6-2/TRBV6-3; abundance: few; CDR3nt: TGTGCCAGCAGTTACTCGTGGGTCCCGGGACAGAGGGACGAGCAGTACTTC; CDR3aa: CASSYSWVPGQRDEQYF
j_gene: TRBJ1-2; d_gene: NA; v_gene: TRBV4-2; abundance: few; CDR3nt: TGTGCCAGCAGCCAAGATTTAAGGGGGGCGTTTTCCATTCTTGGCTACACCTTC; CDR3aa: CASSQDLRGAFSILGYTF
j_gene: TRBJ2-7; d_gene: NA; v_gene: TRBV20-1; abundance: few; CDR3nt: TGCAGTGCTCAAGGGGGTTACGAGCAGTACTTC; CDR3aa: CSAQGGYEQYF
j_gene: TRBJ1-2; d_gene: NA; v_gene: TRBV29-1; abundance: few; CDR3nt: TGCAGCGTTGGTGATCCTAACTATGGCTACACCTTC; CDR3aa: CSVGDPNYGYTF
j_gene: TRBJ2-4; d_gene: NA; v_gene: TRBV7-2; abundance: few; CDR3nt: TGTGCCAGCAGCTTAGGGCCAGCGGTAGCCAAAAACATTCAGTACTTC; CDR3aa: CASSLGPAVAKNIQYF
j_gene: TRBJ1-6; d_gene: NA; v_gene: TRBV6-5; abundance: NA; CDR3nt: TGTGCCAGCAGTTTGGGACTTTTCTCACCCCTCCACTTT; CDR3aa: CASSLGLFSPLHF
j_gene: TRBJ1-5; d_gene: NA; v_gene: TRBV4-1; abundance: once; CDR3nt: TGCGCCAGCAGCCTCCAGGACAATCAGCCCCAGCATTTT; CDR3aa: CASSLQDNQPQHF
j_gene: TRBJ2-7; d_gene: NA; v_gene: TRBV10-3; abundance: few; CDR3nt: TGTGCCATCAGCGAGTCGGGGGGCGGAGGGTACGAGCAGTACTTC; CDR3aa: CAISESGGGGYEQYF
j_gene: TRBJ2-5; d_gene: NA; v_gene: TRBV5-5; abundance: once; CDR3nt: TGTGCCAGCAGCCAAACCCCACAGGTCCAAGAGACCCAGTACTTC; CDR3aa: CASSQTPQVQETQYF
j_gene: TRBJ2-3; d_gene: TRBD2; v_gene: TRBV14; abundance: NA; CDR3nt: TGTGCCAGCAGCCAAGCCCCGACTAGCGGGAGGGCAGGAGATACGCAGTATTTT; CDR3aa: CASSQAPTSGRAGDTQYF
j_gene: TRBJ2-5; d_gene: NA; v_gene: TRBV7-9; abundance: few; CDR3nt: TGTGCCAGCAGCTCACGGGGGCGGATACAAGAGACCCAGTACTTC; CDR3aa: CASSSRGRIQETQYF
j_gene: TRBJ2-6; d_gene: NA; v_gene: TRBV6-2/TRBV6-3; abundance: NA; CDR3nt: TGTGCCAGCAATCCCAGCGCGGTGGCTGGGGCCAACGTCCTGACTTTC; CDR3aa: CASNPSAVAGANVLTF
j_gene: TRBJ1-2; d_gene: TRBD1; v_gene: TRBV4-3; abundance: few; CDR3nt: TGCGCCAGCAGCCAAGAACTACAGGGGTATCATGGCTACACCTTC; CDR3aa: CASSQELQGYHGYTF
j_gene: TRBJ2-5; d_gene: NA; v_gene: TRBV20-1; abundance: NA; CDR3nt: TGCAGTGCTAGAAGACCAGCCCCAGAGACCCAGTACTTC; CDR3aa: CSARRPAPETQYF
j_gene: TRBJ1-2; d_gene: TRBD1; v_gene: TRBV20-1; abundance: NA; CDR3nt: TGCAGTGCCCGACAGGGGGCCGAATTAAACTATGGCTACACCTTC; CDR3aa: CSARQGAELNYGYTF
j_gene: TRBJ2-7; d_gene: TRBD2; v_gene: TRBV9; abundance: many; CDR3nt: TGTGCCAGCAGCGTAGATGGGACTAGCGGGAATTGGCAGTACTTC; CDR3aa: CASSVDGTSGNWQYF
j_gene: TRBJ2-5; d_gene: TRBD2; v_gene: TRBV11-2; abundance: NA; CDR3nt: TGTGCCAGCAGCATGAGCGGGGGGGCCGGAGAGACCCAGTACTTC; CDR3aa: CASSMSGGAGETQYF
j_gene: TRBJ2-2; d_gene: NA; v_gene: TRBV7-3; abundance: many; CDR3nt: TGTGCCAGCAGCCAGACGAACACCGGGGAGCTGTTTTTT; CDR3aa: CASSQTNTGELFF
j_gene: TRBJ2-1; d_gene: TRBD2; v_gene: TRBV30; abundance: NA; CDR3nt: TGTGCCTGGAGCAAGAAAGGGACTAGCCGGAATGAGCAGTTCTTC; CDR3aa: CAWSKKGTSRNEQFF
j_gene: TRBJ2-3; d_gene: TRBD2; v_gene: TRBV27; abundance: few; CDR3nt: TGTGCCAGCAGCCAAGACCTAGCGGTCACAGATACGCAGTATTTT; CDR3aa: CASSQDLAVTDTQYF
j_gene: TRBJ2-2; d_gene: NA; v_gene: TRBV20-1; abundance: NA; CDR3nt: TGCAGTGCTAGAGACAGGGTGAACACCGGGGAGCTGTTTTTT; CDR3aa: CSARDRVNTGELFF
j_gene: TRBJ2-5; d_gene: NA; v_gene: TRBV12-3/TRBV12-4; abundance: few; CDR3nt: TGTGCCAGCACCATCGGGATGAGAAGGGAGACCCAGTACTTC; CDR3aa: CASTIGMRRETQYF
j_gene: TRBJ2-2; d_gene: TRBD2; v_gene: TRBV7-2; abundance: many; CDR3nt: TGTGCCAGCAGACTCGGACTAGCGGGGGGGACCGGGGAGCTGTTTTTT; CDR3aa: CASRLGLAGGTGELFF
j_gene: TRBJ2-7; d_gene: NA; v_gene: TRBV15; abundance: few; CDR3nt: TGTGCCACCAGCAGAGATCAGGGGGGCGGCGAGCAGTACTTC; CDR3aa: CATSRDQGGGEQYF
j_gene: TRBJ2-3; d_gene: TRBD2; v_gene: TRBV5-1; abundance: NA; CDR3nt: TGCGCCAGCAGGTGTACTAGCGGGGGGGCAGATACGCAGTATTTT; CDR3aa: CASRCTSGGADTQYF
j_gene: TRBJ2-7; d_gene: TRBD2; v_gene: TRBV5-1; abundance: many; CDR3nt: TGCGCCAGCCATGAAAGCGGGAGTCGGTCCGAGCAGTACTTC; CDR3aa: CASHESGSRSEQYF
j_gene: TRBJ2-1; d_gene: NA; v_gene: TRBV5-1; abundance: many; CDR3nt: TGCGCCAGCAGCTTAGCCACGGGTCTGTCGGGTGAGCAGTTCTTC; CDR3aa: CASSLATGLSGEQFF
j_gene: TRBJ1-6; d_gene: TRBD1; v_gene: TRBV6-5; abundance: NA; CDR3nt: TGTGCCAGCAGTTACTCTCCCGGGACAGTGGGCAATTCACCCCTCCACTTT; CDR3aa: CASSYSPGTVGNSPLHF
j_gene: TRBJ2-5; d_gene: NA; v_gene: TRBV28; abundance: few; CDR3nt: TGTGCCAGCAGTTTAGGGACGGGGGCGCGGGCGGAGACCCAGTACTTC; CDR3aa: CASSLGTGARAETQYF
j_gene: TRBJ1-5; d_gene: NA; v_gene: TRBV6-2/TRBV6-3; abundance: few; CDR3nt: TGTGCCAGCAGTTACTCGAAAGCCTGGGGGGACAATCAGCCCCAGCATTTT; CDR3aa: CASSYSKAWGDNQPQHF
j_gene: TRBJ2-1; d_gene: TRBD2; v_gene: TRBV24-1; abundance: many; CDR3nt: TGTGCCACCAGTACGATTAAACTAGCGGGGGACTCCTACAATGAGCAGTTCTTC; CDR3aa: CATSTIKLAGDSYNEQFF
j_gene: TRBJ1-3; d_gene: NA; v_gene: TRBV3-1; abundance: few; CDR3nt: TGTGCCAGCAGCCAAGTTAGCAGGCCCTCTGGAAACACCATATATTTT; CDR3aa: CASSQVSRPSGNTIYF
j_gene: TRBJ1-2; d_gene: TRBD1; v_gene: TRBV3-1; abundance: NA; CDR3nt: TGTGCCAGCAGCTACGGACAGGGCGGTGGTGGCTACACCTTC; CDR3aa: CASSYGQGGGGYTF
j_gene: TRBJ2-5; d_gene: TRBD1; v_gene: TRBV20-1; abundance: NA; CDR3nt: TGCAGTGCTGGGGACAGGGCGCAAGAGACCCAGTACTTC; CDR3aa: CSAGDRAQETQYF
j_gene: TRBJ1-5; d_gene: TRBD1; v_gene: TRBV20-1; abundance: NA; CDR3nt: TGCAGTGCAACCGACAGGGGGGTTCAGCCCCAGCATTTT; CDR3aa: CSATDRGVQPQHF
j_gene: TRBJ2-1; d_gene: NA; v_gene: TRBV6-5; abundance: NA; CDR3nt: TGTGCCAGCAGTTACAACCCCAGCCGAGGTGAGCAGTTCTTC; CDR3aa: CASSYNPSRGEQFF
j_gene: TRBJ2-2; d_gene: NA; v_gene: TRBV5-1; abundance: NA; CDR3nt: TGCGCCAGCAAGGGGACGACGAACACCGGGGAGCTGTTTTTT; CDR3aa: CASKGTTNTGELFF
j_gene: TRBJ2-5; d_gene: NA; v_gene: TRBV29-1; abundance: few; CDR3nt: TGCAGCGTTGGGATGGTCCAAGAGACCCAGTACTTC; CDR3aa: CSVGMVQETQYF
j_gene: TRBJ2-5; d_gene: NA; v_gene: TRBV9; abundance: NA; CDR3nt: TGTGCCAGCAGCCCGAGGGGGGACTCGAGGGCCCAGTACTTC; CDR3aa: CASSPRGDSRAQYF
j_gene: TRBJ2-3; d_gene: NA; v_gene: TRBV12-3/TRBV12-4; abundance: many; CDR3nt: TGTGCCAGCAGCATGAAGGGGTTCGCAGATACGCAGTATTTT; CDR3aa: CASSMKGFADTQYF
j_gene: TRBJ2-7; d_gene: NA; v_gene: TRBV18; abundance: NA; CDR3nt: TGTGCCAGCTCACCAGGAGGGGGTCGGAGCTACGAGCAGTACTTC; CDR3aa: CASSPGGGRSYEQYF
j_gene: TRBJ2-3; d_gene: TRBD2; v_gene: TRBV24-1; abundance: few; CDR3nt: TGTGCCGCGCTGGGGCGGGAGGTCACAGATACGCAGTATTTT; CDR3aa: CAALGREVTDTQYF
j_gene: TRBJ2-2; d_gene: NA; v_gene: TRBV24-1; abundance: few; CDR3nt: TGTGCCACCAGTGAAACAGGGACCGGGACCCGGGAGCTGTTTTTT; CDR3aa: CATSETGTGTRELFF
j_gene: TRBJ2-5; d_gene: NA; v_gene: TRBV5-1; abundance: NA; CDR3nt: TGCGCCAGCAGCTTCCAGGGTGTCCAAGAGACCCAGTACTTC; CDR3aa: CASSFQGVQETQYF
j_gene: TRBJ2-7; d_gene: TRBD1; v_gene: TRBV20-1; abundance: NA; CDR3nt: TGCAGTGCAGACGACAGGGGCAGGTCCTACGAGCAGTACTTC; CDR3aa: CSADDRGRSYEQYF
j_gene: TRBJ1-2; d_gene: NA; v_gene: TRBV28; abundance: many; CDR3nt: TGTGCCAGCAGTTTACGGCAGAACTATGGCTACACCTTC; CDR3aa: CASSLRQNYGYTF
j_gene: TRBJ2-7; d_gene: NA; v_gene: TRBV7-9; abundance: NA; CDR3nt: TGTGCCAGCAGCTTAGAGGGCGTCTCCTACGAGCAGTACTTC; CDR3aa: CASSLEGVSYEQYF
j_gene: TRBJ2-3; d_gene: TRBD2; v_gene: TRBV11-2; abundance: NA; CDR3nt: TGTGCCAGCAGCTTGACTAGCGACACATCCACAGATACGCAGTATTTT; CDR3aa: CASSLTSDTSTDTQYF
j_gene: TRBJ2-1; d_gene: TRBD2; v_gene: TRBV6-2/TRBV6-3; abundance: NA; CDR3nt: TGTGCCAGCAGCCGAATAGCGGGGAACTACAATGAGCAGTTCTTC; CDR3aa: CASSRIAGNYNEQFF
j_gene: TRBJ2-5; d_gene: TRBD1; v_gene: TRBV7-9; abundance: NA; CDR3nt: TGTGCCAGCAGCTTAGAGGACAGGGTACGAGAGACCCAGTACTTC; CDR3aa: CASSLEDRVRETQYF
j_gene: TRBJ2-1; d_gene: NA; v_gene: TRBV18; abundance: NA; CDR3nt: TGTGCCAGCTCACCGGACTCCAACAATGAGCAGTTCTTC; CDR3aa: CASSPDSNNEQFF
j_gene: TRBJ2-2; d_gene: TRBD1; v_gene: TRBV6-1; abundance: few; CDR3nt: TGTGCCAGCAGGGACAGGGGTCGGCGGTCGAACACCGGGGAGCTGTTTTTT; CDR3aa: CASRDRGRRSNTGELFF
j_gene: TRBJ2-5; d_gene: TRBD1; v_gene: TRBV18; abundance: NA; CDR3nt: TGTGCCAGCTCACCGCAGGACAGGAGAGAGACCCAGTACTTC; CDR3aa: CASSPQDRRETQYF
j_gene: TRBJ2-3; d_gene: TRBD2; v_gene: TRBV6-5; abundance: NA; CDR3nt: TGTGCCAGCAGTTACGTCGGGGGGAGCACAGATACGCAGTATTTT; CDR3aa: CASSYVGGSTDTQYF